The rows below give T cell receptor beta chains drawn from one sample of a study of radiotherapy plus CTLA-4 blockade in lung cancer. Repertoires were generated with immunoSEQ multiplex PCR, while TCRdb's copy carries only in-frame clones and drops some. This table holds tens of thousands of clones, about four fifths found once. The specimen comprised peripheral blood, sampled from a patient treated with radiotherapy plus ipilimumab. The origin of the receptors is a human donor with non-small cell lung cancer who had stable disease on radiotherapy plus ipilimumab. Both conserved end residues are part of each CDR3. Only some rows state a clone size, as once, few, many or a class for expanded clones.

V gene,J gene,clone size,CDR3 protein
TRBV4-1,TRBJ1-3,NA,CASSQDWVLGNTIYF
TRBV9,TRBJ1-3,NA,CASSVDPDTGNTIYF
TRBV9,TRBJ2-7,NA,CASSVGVLTYEQYF
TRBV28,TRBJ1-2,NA,CASRSRQGLSWGYTF
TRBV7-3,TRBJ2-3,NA,CASSSSGTDTQYF
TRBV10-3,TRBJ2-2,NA,CAISDNSLAALGTGELFF
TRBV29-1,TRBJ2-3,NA,CSVLRVGVEAGTQYF
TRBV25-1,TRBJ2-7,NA,CASSSVPTNYEQYF
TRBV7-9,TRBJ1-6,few,CASSPGQVGSPLHF
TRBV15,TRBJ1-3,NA,CATSRGTTGNTIYF
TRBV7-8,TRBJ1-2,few,CASSLARGYGYTF
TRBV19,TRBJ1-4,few,CASTLDGATNEKLFF
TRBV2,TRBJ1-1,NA,CASRDGTLTTEAFF
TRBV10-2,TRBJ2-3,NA,CASSEPSGGRGDTQYF
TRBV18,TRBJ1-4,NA,CASSPGTGDGKLFF
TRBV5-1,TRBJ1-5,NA,CASSVGQGDQPQHF
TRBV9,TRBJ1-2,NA,CASSGDRVGFYGYTF
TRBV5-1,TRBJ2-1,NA,CASSLVDEQFF
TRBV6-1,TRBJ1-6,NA,CASSPGPHNSPLHF
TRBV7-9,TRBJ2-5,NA,CASSSGTLERGQYF
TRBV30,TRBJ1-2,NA,CAWTLSGYGYTF
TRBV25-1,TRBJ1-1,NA,CASRDVNTEAFF
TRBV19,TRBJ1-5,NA,CASSEHQRNQPQHF
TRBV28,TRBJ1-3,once,CASSFRGGGNTIYF
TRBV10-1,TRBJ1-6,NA,CASSESRGGPLHF
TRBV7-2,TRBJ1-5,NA,CASRIDTSNQPQHF
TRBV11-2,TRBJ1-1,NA,CASSLEFGRKNTEAFF
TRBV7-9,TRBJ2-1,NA,CASKDRGDNEQFF
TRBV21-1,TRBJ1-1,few,CASSAPYREVGNTEAFF
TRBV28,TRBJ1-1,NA,CAGGRDEAFF
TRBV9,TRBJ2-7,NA,CASSVVPAGVYEQYF
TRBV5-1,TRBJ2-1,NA,CASSLGGLAGVQVLNEQFF
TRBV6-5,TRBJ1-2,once,CAMLQGADGYTF
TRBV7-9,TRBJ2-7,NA,CASSLGDRGNEQYF
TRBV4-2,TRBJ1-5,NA,CASRSHAQGEDQPQHF
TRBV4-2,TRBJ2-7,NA,CASSQDSYEQYF
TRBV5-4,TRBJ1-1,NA,CASSFAGWGTEAFF
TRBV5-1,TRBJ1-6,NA,CASSTTGDNSPLHF
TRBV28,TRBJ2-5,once,CASSEDRGLQGTQYF
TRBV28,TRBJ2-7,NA,CASVTSGNKYEQYF
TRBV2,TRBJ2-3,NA,CASSEEGLAGGRNTQYF
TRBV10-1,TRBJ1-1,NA,CASSESGRAKEAFF
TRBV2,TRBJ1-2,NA,CASSEAFGGYTF
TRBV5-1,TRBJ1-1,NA,CASSPGLVNTEAFF
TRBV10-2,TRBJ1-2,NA,CASSDGTGGYGYTF
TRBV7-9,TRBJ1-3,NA,CASSLAGQVGNTIYF
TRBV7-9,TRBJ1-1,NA,CASSLALGPGTEAFF
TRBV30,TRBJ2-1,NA,CAWKEGYGQIHIDEQFF
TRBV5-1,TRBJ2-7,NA,CASRQSGTGDNEQYF
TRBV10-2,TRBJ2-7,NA,CASVGTSSSYEQYF
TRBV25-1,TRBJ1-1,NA,CASSEGRTEAFF